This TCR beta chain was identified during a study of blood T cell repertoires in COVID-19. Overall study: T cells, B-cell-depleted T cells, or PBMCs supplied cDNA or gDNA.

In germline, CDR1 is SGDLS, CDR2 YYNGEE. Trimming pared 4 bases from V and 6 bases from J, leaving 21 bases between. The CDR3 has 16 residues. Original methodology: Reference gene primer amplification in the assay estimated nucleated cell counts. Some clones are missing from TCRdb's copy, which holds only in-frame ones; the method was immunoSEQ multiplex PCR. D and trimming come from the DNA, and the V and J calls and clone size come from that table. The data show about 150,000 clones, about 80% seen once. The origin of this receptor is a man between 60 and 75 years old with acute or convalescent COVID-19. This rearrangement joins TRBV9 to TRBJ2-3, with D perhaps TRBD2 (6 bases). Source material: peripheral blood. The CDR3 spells CASSPTGTRGTDTQYF. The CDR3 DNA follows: TGTGCCAGCAGCCCAACCGGGACCCGGGGGACCGATACGCAGTATTTT.